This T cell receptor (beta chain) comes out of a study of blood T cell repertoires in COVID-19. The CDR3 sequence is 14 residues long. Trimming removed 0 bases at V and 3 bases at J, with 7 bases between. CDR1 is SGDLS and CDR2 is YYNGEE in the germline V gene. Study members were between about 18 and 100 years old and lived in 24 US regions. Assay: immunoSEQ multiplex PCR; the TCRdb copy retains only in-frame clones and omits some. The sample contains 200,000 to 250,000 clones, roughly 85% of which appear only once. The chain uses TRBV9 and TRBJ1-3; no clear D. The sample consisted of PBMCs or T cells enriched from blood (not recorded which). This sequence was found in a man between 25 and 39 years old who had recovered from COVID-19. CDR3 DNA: TGTGCCAGCAGCGTAGGACTAGGTGGAAACACCATATATTTT. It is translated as CASSVGLGGNTIYF.